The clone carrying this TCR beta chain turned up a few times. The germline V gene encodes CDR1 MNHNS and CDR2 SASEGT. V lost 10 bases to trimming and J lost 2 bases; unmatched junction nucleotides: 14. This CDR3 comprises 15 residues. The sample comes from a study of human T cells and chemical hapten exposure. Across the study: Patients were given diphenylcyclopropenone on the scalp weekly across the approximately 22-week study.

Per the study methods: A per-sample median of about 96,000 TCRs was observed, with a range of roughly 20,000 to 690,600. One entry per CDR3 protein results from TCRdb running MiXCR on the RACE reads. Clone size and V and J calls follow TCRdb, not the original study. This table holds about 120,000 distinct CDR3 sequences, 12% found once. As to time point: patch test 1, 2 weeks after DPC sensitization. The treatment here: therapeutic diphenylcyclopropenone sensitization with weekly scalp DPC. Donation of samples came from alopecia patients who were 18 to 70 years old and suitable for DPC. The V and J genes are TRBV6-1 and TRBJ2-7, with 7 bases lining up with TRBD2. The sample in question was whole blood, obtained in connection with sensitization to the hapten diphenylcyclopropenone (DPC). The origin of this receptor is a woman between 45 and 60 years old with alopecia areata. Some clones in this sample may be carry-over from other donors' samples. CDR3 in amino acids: CANTKLGGGTYEQYF. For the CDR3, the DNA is TGTGCCAACACCAAACTCGGCGGGGGAACCTACGAGCAGTACTTC.